This entry describes one T cell receptor beta chain. The sample is drawn from a study of T cell responses to AZD1222 COVID-19 vaccine. Clones were sequenced by immunoSEQ multiplex PCR, and TCRdb holds only the in-frame ones, with some missing. Counted here are around 94,000 clones, about 85% occurring once; the ten biggest clones make up 5%. This CDR3 region has 13 residues. V was pared by 9 bases and J by 1 base, with 13 bases between. The chain couples TRBV12-3 or TRBV12-4 to TRBJ2-7, with a possible D match to TRBD2 (6 bases). The clonotype originates from an adult in good health. Sample: peripheral blood, taken on day 0 of AZD1222 vaccination. CDR3 sequence: CASKIGTSYEQYF. Written as DNA, the CDR3 is TGTGCCAGTAAGATCGGGACTTCCTACGAGCAGTACTTC.